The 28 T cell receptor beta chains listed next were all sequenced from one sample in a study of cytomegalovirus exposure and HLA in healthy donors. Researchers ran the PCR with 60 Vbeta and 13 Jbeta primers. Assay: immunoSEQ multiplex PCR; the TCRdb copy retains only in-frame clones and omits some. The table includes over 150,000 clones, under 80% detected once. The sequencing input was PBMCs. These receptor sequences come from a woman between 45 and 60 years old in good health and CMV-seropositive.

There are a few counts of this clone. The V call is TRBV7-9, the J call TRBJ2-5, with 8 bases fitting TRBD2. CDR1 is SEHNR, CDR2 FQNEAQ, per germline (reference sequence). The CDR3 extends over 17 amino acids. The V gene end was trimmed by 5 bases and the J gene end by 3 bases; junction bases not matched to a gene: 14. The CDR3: CASSPSRASGPEETQYF. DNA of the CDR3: TGTGCCAGCAGCCCTAGCAGGGCTAGCGGGCCCGAAGAGACCCAGTACTTC. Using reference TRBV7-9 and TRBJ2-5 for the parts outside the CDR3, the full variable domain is DTGVSQNPRHKITKRGQNVTFRCDPISEHNRLYWYRQTLGQGPEFLTYFQNEAQLEKSRLLSDRFSAERPKGSFSTLEIQRTEQGDSAMYLCASSPSRASGPEETQYFGPGTRLLVL.

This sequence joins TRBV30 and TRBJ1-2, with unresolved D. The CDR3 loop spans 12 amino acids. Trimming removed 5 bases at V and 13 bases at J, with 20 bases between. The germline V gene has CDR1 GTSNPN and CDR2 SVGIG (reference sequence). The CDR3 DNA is TGTGCCTGGGGATTGCGAGAGGGAGGAAGCACCTTC. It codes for CAWGLREGGSTF. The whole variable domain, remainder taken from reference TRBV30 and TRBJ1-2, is SQTIHQWPATLVQPVGSPLSLECTVEGTSNPNLYWYRQAAGRGLQLLFYSVGIGQISSEVPQNLSASRPQDRQFILSSKKLLLSDSGFYLCAWGLREGGSTFGSGTRLTVV.

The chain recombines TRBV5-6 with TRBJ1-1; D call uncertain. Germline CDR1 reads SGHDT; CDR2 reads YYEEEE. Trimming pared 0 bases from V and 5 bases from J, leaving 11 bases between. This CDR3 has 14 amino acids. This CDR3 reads CASSLGGDWTEAFF. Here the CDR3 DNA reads TGTGCCAGCAGCTTGGGGGGAGATTGGACTGAAGCTTTCTTT.

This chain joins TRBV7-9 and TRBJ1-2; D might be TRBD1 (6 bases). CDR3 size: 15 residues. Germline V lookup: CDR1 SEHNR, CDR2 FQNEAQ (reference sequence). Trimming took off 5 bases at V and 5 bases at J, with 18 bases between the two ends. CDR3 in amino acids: CASSLGQLGEYGYTF. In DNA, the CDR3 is TGTGCCAGCAGCCTGGGACAACTCGGCGAATATGGCTACACCTTC. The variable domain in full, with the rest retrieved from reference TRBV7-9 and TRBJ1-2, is DTGVSQNPRHKITKRGQNVTFRCDPISEHNRLYWYRQTLGQGPEFLTYFQNEAQLEKSRLLSDRFSAERPKGSFSTLEIQRTEQGDSAMYLCASSLGQLGEYGYTFGSGTRLTVV.

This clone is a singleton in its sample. CDR3 DNA: TGTGCCAGCAGTTCAGACTCCTACAATGAGCAGTTCTTC. This translates into CASSSDSYNEQFF. The rearrangement uses TRBV2 and TRBJ2-1; D call uncertain. Trimming removed 5 bases at V and 0 bases at J, with 5 bases between. The CDR3 covers 13 residues. Germline CDR1 and CDR2: SNHLY and FYNNEI.

The DNA for the CDR3 is TGTGCCAGCAGGACGGGACAGGGGAACAATCAGCCCCAGCATTTT. Amino acid sequence: CASRTGQGNNQPQHF. The chain combines TRBV28 with TRBJ1-5, with TRBD1 identical over 10 bases. This CDR3 comprises 15 residues. V lost 6 bases, J lost 3 bases, and 5 bases stayed unmatched. In germline, CDR1 is MDHEN, CDR2 SYDVKM.

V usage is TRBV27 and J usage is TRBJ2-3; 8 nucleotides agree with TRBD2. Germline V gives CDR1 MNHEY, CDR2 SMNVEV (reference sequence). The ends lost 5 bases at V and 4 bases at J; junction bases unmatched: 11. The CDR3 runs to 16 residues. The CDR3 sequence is CASSPDRGGFSDTQYF. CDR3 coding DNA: TGTGCCAGCAGTCCTGACCGGGGGGGCTTCTCAGATACGCAGTATTTT.

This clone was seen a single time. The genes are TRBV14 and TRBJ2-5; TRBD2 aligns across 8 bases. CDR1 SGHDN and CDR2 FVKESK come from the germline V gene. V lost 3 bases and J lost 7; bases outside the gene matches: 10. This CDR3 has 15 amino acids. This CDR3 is CASSHPGGQSATQYF. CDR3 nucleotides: TGTGCCAGCAGCCACCCGGGAGGGCAGTCGGCGACCCAGTACTTC.

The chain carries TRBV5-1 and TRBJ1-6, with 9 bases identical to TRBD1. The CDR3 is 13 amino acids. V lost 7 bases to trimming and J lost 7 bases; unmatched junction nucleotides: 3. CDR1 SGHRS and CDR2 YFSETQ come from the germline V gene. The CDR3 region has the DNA TGCGCCAGCTCTGACAGGGGGAATTCACCCCTCCACTTT. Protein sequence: CASSDRGNSPLHF.

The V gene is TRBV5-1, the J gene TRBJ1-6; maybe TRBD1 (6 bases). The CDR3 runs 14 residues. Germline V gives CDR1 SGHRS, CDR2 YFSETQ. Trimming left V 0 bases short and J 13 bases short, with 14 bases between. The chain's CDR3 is CASSLDRVMEPLHF. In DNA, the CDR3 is TGCGCCAGCAGCTTGGACAGGGTGATGGAGCCCCTCCACTTT.

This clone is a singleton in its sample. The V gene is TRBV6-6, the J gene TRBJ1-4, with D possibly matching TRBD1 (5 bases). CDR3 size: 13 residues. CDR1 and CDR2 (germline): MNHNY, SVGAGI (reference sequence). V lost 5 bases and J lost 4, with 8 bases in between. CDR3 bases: TGTGCCAGCAGTCGGGGGATTAATGAAAAACTGTTTTTT. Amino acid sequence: CASSRGINEKLFF.

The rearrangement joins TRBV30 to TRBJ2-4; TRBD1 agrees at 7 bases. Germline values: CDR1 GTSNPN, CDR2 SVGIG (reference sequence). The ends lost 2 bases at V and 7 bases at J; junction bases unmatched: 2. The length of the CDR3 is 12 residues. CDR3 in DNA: TGTGCCTGGAGTTTACAGGGGAACATTCAGTACTTC. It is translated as CAWSLQGNIQYF.

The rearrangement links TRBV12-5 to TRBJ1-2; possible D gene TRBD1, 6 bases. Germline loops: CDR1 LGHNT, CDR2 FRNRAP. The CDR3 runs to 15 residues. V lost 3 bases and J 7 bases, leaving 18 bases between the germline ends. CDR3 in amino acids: CASGFSQGPGSGYTF. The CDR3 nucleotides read TGTGCTAGTGGTTTCTCCCAGGGGCCAGGGTCTGGCTACACCTTC.

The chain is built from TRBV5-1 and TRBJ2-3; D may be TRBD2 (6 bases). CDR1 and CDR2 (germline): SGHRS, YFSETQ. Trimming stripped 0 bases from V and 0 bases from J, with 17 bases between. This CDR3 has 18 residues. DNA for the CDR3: TGCGCCAGCAGCTTGGCCCAAGGAGGGAAAACTAGCACAGATACGCAGTATTTT. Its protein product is CASSLAQGGKTSTDTQYF.

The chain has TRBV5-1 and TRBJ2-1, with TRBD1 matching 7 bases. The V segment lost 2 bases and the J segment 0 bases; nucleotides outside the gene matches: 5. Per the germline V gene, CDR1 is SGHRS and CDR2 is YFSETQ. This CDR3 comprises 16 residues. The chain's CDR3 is CASSLQGLSSYNEQFF. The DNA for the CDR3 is TGCGCCAGCAGCTTACAGGGGTTAAGCTCCTACAATGAGCAGTTCTTC.

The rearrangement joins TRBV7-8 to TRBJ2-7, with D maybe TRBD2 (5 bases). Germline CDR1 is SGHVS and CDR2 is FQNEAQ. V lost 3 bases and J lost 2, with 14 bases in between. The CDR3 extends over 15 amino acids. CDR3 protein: CASSFEGPGAYEQYF. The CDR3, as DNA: TGTGCCAGCAGCTTCGAGGGCCCTGGAGCCTACGAGCAGTACTTC.

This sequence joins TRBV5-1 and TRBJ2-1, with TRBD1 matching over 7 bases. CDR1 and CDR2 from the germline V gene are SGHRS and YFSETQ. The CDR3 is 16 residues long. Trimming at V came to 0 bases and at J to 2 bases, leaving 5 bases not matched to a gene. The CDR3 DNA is TGCGCCAGCAGCTTGGGACCACAGGGGCCCTACAATGAGCAGTTCTTC. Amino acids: CASSLGPQGPYNEQFF. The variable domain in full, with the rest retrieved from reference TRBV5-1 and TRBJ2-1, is KAGVTQTPRYLIKTRGQQVTLSCSPISGHRSVSWYQQTPGQGLQFLFEYFSETQRNKGNFPGRFSGRQFSNSRSEMNVSTLELGDSALYLCASSLGPQGPYNEQFFGPGTRLTVL.

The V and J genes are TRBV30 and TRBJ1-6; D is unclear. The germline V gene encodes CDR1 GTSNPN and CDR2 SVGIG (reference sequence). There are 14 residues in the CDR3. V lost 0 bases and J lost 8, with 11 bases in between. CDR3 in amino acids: CAWSVRGSDSPLHF. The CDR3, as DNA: TGTGCCTGGAGTGTACGAGGGAGCGATTCACCCCTCCACTTT.

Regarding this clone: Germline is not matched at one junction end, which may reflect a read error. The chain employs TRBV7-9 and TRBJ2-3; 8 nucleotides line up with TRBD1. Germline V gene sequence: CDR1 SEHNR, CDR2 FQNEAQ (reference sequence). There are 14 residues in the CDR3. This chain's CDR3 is CSSSFRQGPDTQYF. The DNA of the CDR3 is TGTTCCAGCAGCTTCAGACAGGGGCCAGATACGCAGTATTTT. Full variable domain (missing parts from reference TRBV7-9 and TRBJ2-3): DTGVSQNPRHKITKRGQNVTFRCDPISEHNRLYWYRQTLGQGPEFLTYFQNEAQLEKSRLLSDRFSAERPKGSFSTLEIQRTEQGDSAMYLCSSSFRQGPDTQYFGPGTRLTVL.

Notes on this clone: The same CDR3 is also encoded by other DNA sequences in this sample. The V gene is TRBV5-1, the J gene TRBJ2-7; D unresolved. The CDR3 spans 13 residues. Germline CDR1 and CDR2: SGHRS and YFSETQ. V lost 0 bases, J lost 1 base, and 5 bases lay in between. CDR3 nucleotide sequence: TGCGCCAGCAGCTTGGGGGCATCCTACGAGCAGTACTTC. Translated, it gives CASSLGASYEQYF.

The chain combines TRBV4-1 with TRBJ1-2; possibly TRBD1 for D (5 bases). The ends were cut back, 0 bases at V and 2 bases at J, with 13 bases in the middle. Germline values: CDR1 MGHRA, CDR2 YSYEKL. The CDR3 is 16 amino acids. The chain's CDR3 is CASSQEGFRENYGYTF. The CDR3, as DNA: TGCGCCAGCAGCCAAGAAGGCTTCAGGGAAAACTATGGCTACACCTTC.

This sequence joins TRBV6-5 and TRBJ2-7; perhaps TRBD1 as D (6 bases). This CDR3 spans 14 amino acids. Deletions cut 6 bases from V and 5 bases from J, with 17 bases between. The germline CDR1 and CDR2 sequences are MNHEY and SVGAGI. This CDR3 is CASRSPGARDEQYF. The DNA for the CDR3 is TGTGCCAGCAGGTCTCCAGGGGCACGCGACGAGCAGTACTTC.

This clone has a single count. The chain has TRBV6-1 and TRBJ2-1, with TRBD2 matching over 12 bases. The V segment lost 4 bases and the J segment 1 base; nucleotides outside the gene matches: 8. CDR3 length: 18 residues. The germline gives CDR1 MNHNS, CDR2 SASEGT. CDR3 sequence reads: CASSGFPSGGGSYNEQFF. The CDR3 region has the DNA TGTGCCAGCAGTGGATTTCCTAGCGGGGGGGGTTCCTACAATGAGCAGTTCTTC.

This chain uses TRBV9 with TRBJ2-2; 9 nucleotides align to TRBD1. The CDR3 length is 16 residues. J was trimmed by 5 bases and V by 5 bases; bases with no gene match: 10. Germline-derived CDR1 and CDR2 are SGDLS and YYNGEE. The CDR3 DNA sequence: TGTGCCAGCAGTAGAACAGGGGGCGTAACGACCGGGGAGCTGTTTTTT. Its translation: CASSRTGGVTTGELFF.

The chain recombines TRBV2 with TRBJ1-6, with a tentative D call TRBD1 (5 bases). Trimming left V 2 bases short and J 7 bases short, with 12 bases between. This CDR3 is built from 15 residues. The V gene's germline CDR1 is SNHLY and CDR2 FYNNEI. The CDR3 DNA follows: TGTGCCAGCAGTGAACAGGGTGTAAAGAATTCACCCCTCCACTTT. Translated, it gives CASSEQGVKNSPLHF.

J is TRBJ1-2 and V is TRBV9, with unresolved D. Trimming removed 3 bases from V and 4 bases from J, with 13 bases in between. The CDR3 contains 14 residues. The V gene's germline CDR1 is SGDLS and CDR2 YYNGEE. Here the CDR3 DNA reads TGTGCCAGCAGCGCCGGAGGAGATTCCTATGGCTACACCTTC. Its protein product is CASSAGGDSYGYTF.

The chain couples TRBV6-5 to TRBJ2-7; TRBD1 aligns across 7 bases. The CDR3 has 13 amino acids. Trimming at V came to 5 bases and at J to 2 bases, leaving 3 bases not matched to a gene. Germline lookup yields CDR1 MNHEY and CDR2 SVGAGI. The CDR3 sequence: CASSLGGPYEQYF. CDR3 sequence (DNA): TGTGCCAGCAGTCTAGGGGGCCCCTACGAGCAGTACTTC.

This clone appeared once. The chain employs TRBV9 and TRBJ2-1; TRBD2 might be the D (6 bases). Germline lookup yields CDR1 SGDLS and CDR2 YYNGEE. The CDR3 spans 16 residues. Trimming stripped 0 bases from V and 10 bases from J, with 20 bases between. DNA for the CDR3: TGTGCCAGCAGCGTAGTTGACCGGGGGAGGTCCGGGGAGCAGTTCTTC. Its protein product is CASSVVDRGRSGEQFF.